The 21 T cell receptor beta chains below come from one sample, sequenced in a study of blood T cell repertoires in COVID-19. Only in-frame clones appear in the TCRdb table, and some are missing; sequencing was by immunoSEQ multiplex PCR. The table lists some 130,000 clones, approximately 88% of them singletons, with 5.5% in the top ten. Material for sequencing was PBMCs or T cells enriched from blood (not recorded which). The origin of the receptors is a man in his forties with acute COVID-19.

The chain joins TRBV5-6 to TRBJ1-1, with D unclear. CDR1 is SGHDT, CDR2 YYEEEE, per germline. V was shortened by 4 bases and J by 7 bases, with 11 bases between the two germline ends. There are 12 residues in the CDR3. This CDR3 reads CASSGGFGEAFF. In DNA, the CDR3 is TGTGCCAGCAGCGGAGGTTTTGGTGAAGCTTTCTTT.

This chain joins TRBV11-3 and TRBJ1-2; unclear D gene. From germline, CDR1 is SGHNT and CDR2 YENEEA. This CDR3 contains 13 residues. V was trimmed by 1 base and J by 5 bases, leaving 8 bases between them. The CDR3 protein is CASSLGGLYGYTF. The CDR3, as DNA: TGTGCCAGCAGCTTAGGAGGGCTGTATGGCTACACCTTC.

The chain has TRBV7-2 and TRBJ2-5, with unresolved D. This CDR3 is 16 amino acids long. The V end lost 0 bases, the J end lost 5 bases, and 16 bases lay between the germline ends. Germline values: CDR1 SGHTA, CDR2 FQGNSA. The CDR3 DNA follows: TGTGCCAGCAGCTTAGCGCGGAGTAGTTCTATGGAGACCCAGTACTTC. It is translated as CASSLARSSSMETQYF.

J is TRBJ2-3 and V is TRBV5-1, with D possibly matching TRBD2 (5 bases). The germline gives CDR1 SGHRS, CDR2 YFSETQ. V was pared by 4 bases and J by 4 bases, with 10 bases between. The CDR3 sequence is 13 residues long. The CDR3 here is CASSRSGSDTQYF. CDR3 nucleotide sequence: TGCGCCAGCAGCCGCTCGGGGTCAGATACGCAGTATTTT.

This clone is a singleton in its sample. The V and J genes are TRBV5-1 and TRBJ2-7; D possibly corresponds to TRBD1 (7 bases). CDR1 and CDR2 from the germline V gene are SGHRS and YFSETQ. The CDR3 extends over 14 amino acids. V lost 0 bases and J 4 bases, leaving 11 bases between the germline ends. The CDR3 DNA follows: TGCGCCAGCAGCTTGGCCAGGGGGGAATACGAGCAGTACTTC. Residues: CASSLARGEYEQYF.

The chain recombines TRBV4-1 with TRBJ1-2; TRBD1 aligns across 8 bases. The CDR3 has 14 residues. J was trimmed by 5 bases and V by 4 bases; bases with no gene match: 6. CDR1 and CDR2 from the germline V gene are MGHRA and YSYEKL. As DNA, the CDR3 is TGCGCCAGCAGCCGGGAAGGACAGGGATATGGCTACACCTTC. This encodes CASSREGQGYGYTF.

The chain couples TRBV19 to TRBJ1-4; a weak D match, TRBD1 (6 bases). The V gene's germline CDR1 is LNHDA and CDR2 SQIVND (reference sequence). Trimming shortened V by 1 base and J by 7 bases, and 13 bases separated the two germline ends. This CDR3 is built from 15 residues. The CDR3 nucleotides read TGTGCCAGTAGTATAGGTCCAGGGGTGGCTGAAAAACTGTTTTTT. This codes for CASSIGPGVAEKLFF.

The V gene is TRBV10-3, the J gene TRBJ2-1, with 7 bases aligning to TRBD2. Trimming removed 7 bases from V and 5 bases from J; junction bases left unmatched: 5. This CDR3 spans 13 amino acids. The germline gives CDR1 ENHRY, CDR2 SYGVKD. For the CDR3, the DNA is TGTGCCATCACGCGGGAGCTTAACAATGAGCAGTTCTTC. It is translated as CAITRELNNEQFF.

This clone was seen only once. The CDR3 spells CARQGSAFGEQYF. The DNA for the CDR3 is TGTGCCCGACAGGGTTCGGCCTTTGGCGAGCAGTACTTC. V usage is TRBV2 and J usage is TRBJ2-7; TRBD1 matches at 7 bases. Unmatched junction bases numbered 13, after V lost 11 bases and J lost 6 bases. The CDR3 totals 13 residues. Germline assignment: CDR1 SNHLY and CDR2 FYNNEI.

This chain connects TRBV2 to TRBJ1-2; D possibly corresponds to TRBD1 (6 bases). The CDR3 has 15 amino acids. Trimming removed 0 bases at V and 8 bases at J, with 16 bases between. Germline V lookup: CDR1 SNHLY, CDR2 FYNNEI. The CDR3 spells CASSEARPAGAGYTF. The CDR3 bases are TGTGCCAGCAGTGAAGCACGTCCGGCAGGGGCCGGCTACACCTTC.

This sequence joins TRBV6-5 and TRBJ2-5; D is possibly TRBD2 (5 bases). Looked up from germline, CDR1 is MNHEY and CDR2 is SVGAGI. V gave up 7 bases and J gave up 3 bases, with 18 bases separating them. This CDR3 region has 15 residues. CDR3 sequence: CASKPLGESEETQYF. The CDR3 DNA sequence: TGTGCCAGCAAACCCCTTGGGGAGTCAGAAGAGACCCAGTACTTC.

The chain combines TRBV4-1 with TRBJ1-2; 9 bases are shared with TRBD1. V lost 5 bases, J lost 7 bases, and 8 bases stayed unmatched. The CDR3 covers 14 residues. The V gene's germline CDR1 is MGHRA and CDR2 YSYEKL. CDR3 DNA: TGCGCCAGCAGCTCACTGACAGGGGGGATTGGCTACACCTTC. This translates into CASSSLTGGIGYTF.

The gene calls are TRBV19 and TRBJ2-1; tentative D call: TRBD2 (5 bases). Trimming removed 6 bases from V and 0 bases from J, with 15 bases in between. The CDR3 has 16 amino acids. In germline, CDR1 is LNHDA, CDR2 SQIVND (reference sequence). The CDR3: CASRITADYSYNEQFF. Written as DNA, the CDR3 is TGTGCCAGTAGAATCACAGCGGATTACTCCTACAATGAGCAGTTCTTC.

This chain joins TRBV5-5 and TRBJ2-1, with 8 bases identical to TRBD1. V trimming: 0 bases; J trimming: 0 bases; junction bases outside the gene matches: 5. There are 17 residues in the CDR3. From germline, CDR1 is SGHKS and CDR2 YYEKEE (reference sequence). The CDR3 DNA follows: TGTGCCAGCAGCTTGGACTGGGACAGGAGCTCCTACAATGAGCAGTTCTTC. Protein sequence: CASSLDWDRSSYNEQFF.

The CDR3 sequence is CARRRQKDSPLHF. The CDR3 bases are TGTGCCAGGCGGCGACAGAAAGATTCACCCCTCCACTTT. The chain is built from TRBV30 and TRBJ1-6; tentative D call: TRBD1 (5 bases). Per the germline V gene, CDR1 is GTSNPN and CDR2 is SVGIG (reference sequence). With 8 bases removed from V and 8 bases from J, the gap between germline ends came to 16 bases. This CDR3 contains 13 residues.

The J gene is TRBJ2-1, the V gene TRBV20-1; 7 bases are a match to TRBD2. This CDR3 spans 11 amino acids. V was pared by 5 bases and J by 8 bases, with 3 bases of the junction left unmatched. CDR1 and CDR2 from the germline V gene are DFQATT and SNEGSKA (reference sequence). CDR3 region: CSARRGYEQFF. DNA for the CDR3: TGCAGTGCTCGGCGGGGGTATGAGCAGTTCTTC.

V and J are TRBV9 and TRBJ2-1; D call uncertain. From germline, CDR1 is SGDLS and CDR2 YYNGEE. The CDR3 totals 13 residues. The germline V and J ends were trimmed by 1 base and 6 bases, with 8 bases remaining between them. The CDR3 loop is CASSVNSPNEQFF. In nucleotides, the CDR3 is TGTGCCAGCAGCGTAAACAGCCCCAATGAGCAGTTCTTC.

The chain employs TRBV4-1 and TRBJ1-4; tentative D call: TRBD1 (6 bases). This CDR3 has 17 amino acids. CDR1 and CDR2 from the germline V gene are MGHRA and YSYEKL. V shed 4 bases and J shed 7 bases, with 22 bases lying between them. Here the CDR3 DNA reads TGCGCCAGCAGCCGAGTAAGAGGCGCAGGGGCAAGTGAAAAACTGTTTTTT. It encodes CASSRVRGAGASEKLFF.

This clone has only one observation. This sequence joins TRBV4-3 and TRBJ2-7; D unresolved. The V and J ends lost 0 bases and 4 bases respectively, with 13 bases between them. Per the germline V gene, CDR1 is LGHNA and CDR2 is YSLEER. This CDR3 spans 15 amino acids. The CDR3 spells CASSQEATQSYEQYF. DNA for the CDR3: TGCGCCAGCAGCCAAGAAGCGACTCAGAGTTACGAGCAGTACTTC.

The chain joins TRBV11-2 to TRBJ1-3; 8 bases map to TRBD1. The CDR3 extends over 16 amino acids. The germline V gene encodes CDR1 SGHAT and CDR2 FQNNGV. Losses at the gene ends were 5 bases for V and 0 bases for J; bases not matched to a gene: 6. DNA for the CDR3: TGTGCCAGCAGCCGGAGACAGGGGAGCTCTGGAAACACCATATATTTT. Protein product: CASSRRQGSSGNTIYF.

The chain employs TRBV7-9 and TRBJ2-5; D might be TRBD2 (6 bases). The CDR3 has 14 amino acids. Per germline, CDR1 SEHNR and CDR2 FQNEAQ (reference sequence). V was pared by 4 bases and J by 5 bases, with 14 bases between. CDR3 bases: TGTGCCAGCAGCTCGACCCTTGCGGGGGAGACCCAGTACTTC. Amino acids: CASSSTLAGETQYF.